The T cell receptor (beta chain) under discussion was sequenced for a study of shared clonotypes between healthy human individuals. Across the whole study: The people who gave samples were two women and a few men aged 18 to 49.

This clone was detected once. The authors split each subset's genomic DNA evenly across several immunoSEQ plates. Here immunoSEQ multiplex PCR was the method, and the copy in TCRdb shows in-frame clones only, minus some. The table has millions of clones, more than 90% seen once; the top ten hold over 0.12%. V was cut by 0 bases and J by 9 bases, with 9 bases left in between. Germline values: CDR1 SGHAT, CDR2 FQNNGV. This CDR3 contains 14 residues. The rearrangement links TRBV11-2 to TRBJ1-6; D ambiguous. The clonotype was recovered from a man younger than 35 in good health. The source material was naive CD4+ T cells sorted from blood. As to subset: CD45RA+ positively selected. CDR3 DNA sequence: TGTGCCAGCAGCTTAGAAGGGCAGAGTTCACCCCTCCACTTT. This gives the protein CASSLEGQSSPLHF.